Detailed here is one T cell receptor beta chain. Seattle's enrolled individuals joined amid active infection and were then monitored longitudinally. These data come from a study of blood T cell repertoires in COVID-19. Across the whole study: There were acute and convalescent COVID-19 samples, and they came from the United States, Italy and Spain. From T cells, B-cell-depleted T cells, or PBMCs came the material, which was cDNA or gDNA.

How the authors handled the data: Cell counts per sample came from amplifying reference gene primers. The method was immunoSEQ multiplex PCR; TCRdb's version includes in-frame clones alone and lacks a portion of them. Clonal size and the V and J genes are those of that table, whereas D and trimming came from the DNA. The sample includes a few hundred thousand clones, 75% to 95% of them seen just once. The sequence derives from a woman aged 25-40 years with COVID-19, enrolled during active disease. Sequenced input: peripheral blood.

The CDR3 region is CASGGPYEQYF. Here the CDR3 DNA reads TGTGCCAGTGGAGGCCCCTACGAGCAGTACTTC. The chain combines TRBV6-5 with TRBJ2-7, with D possibly matching TRBD2 (5 bases). Trimming stripped 9 bases from V and 2 bases from J, with 8 bases between. The CDR3 sequence is 11 residues long. The germline CDR1 and CDR2 sequences are MNHEY and SVGAGI.